This TCR beta chain was profiled in a study of cytomegalovirus exposure and HLA in healthy donors. The donors belonged to the roughly 110-subject validation cohort, separate from the roughly 670-subject first cohort. Trimming pared 9 bases from V and 4 bases from J, leaving 13 bases between. The CDR3 extends over 13 amino acids. Germline lookup yields CDR1 ENHRY and CDR2 SYGVKD. Clones were read by immunoSEQ multiplex PCR, and TCRdb kept only the in-frame ones, dropping some. This sample has approximately 230,000 clones, with more than 85% found just once. General study findings and limits: Altogether, some 170 TCR beta chains were recorded as cytomegalovirus-associated.

Comments on this clone: Its antigen remains unidentified.

This sequence was found in a man younger than 35 in good health and CMV-seropositive. The sequencing input was PBMCs. The rearrangement joins TRBV10-3 to TRBJ1-5; D is ambiguous. This CDR3 reads CAISPASNQPQHF. The CDR3 DNA follows: TGTGCCATATCCCCCGCCTCGAATCAGCCCCAGCATTTT.